This T cell receptor (beta chain) was captured by sequencing in a study of blood T cell repertoires in COVID-19. Germline values: CDR1 MNHEY, CDR2 SMNVEV (reference sequence). The CDR3 is 16 residues long. Trimming took 5 bases from V and 2 from J, leaving 13 bases between them. Participants came from about 24 US areas, aged roughly 18 to 89 years. Measured with immunoSEQ multiplex PCR; TCRdb has only the in-frame clones, and not every one. The sample has approximately 190,000 clones, roughly nine tenths seen once. This receptor was identified in a woman aged 35 to 49 in a cohort exposed to, infected with or recovered from COVID-19 (not recorded which). Material: PBMCs or T cells enriched from blood (not recorded which). The chain links TRBV27 to TRBJ2-6; D is possibly TRBD2 (6 bases). CDR3 in amino acids: CASSMGPGAGANVLTF. In DNA form, the CDR3 reads TGTGCCAGCAGTATGGGTCCGGGAGCTGGGGCCAACGTCCTGACTTTC.